This T cell receptor beta chain is from a study of monozygotic twins with inflammatory bowel disease. General study findings and limits: On the inverse Simpson index, IBD patients scored lower for TCRbeta diversity than healthy co-twins.

TCRdb re-called the 5' RACE reads and shows each CDR3 protein once, DNA omitted. The sample features 140,000 to 150,000 distinct CDR3 sequences, with roughly 1.2% in its top ten. As regards this clonotype: Antigen unknown.

CDR3 length: 16 amino acids. CDR1 LNHDA and CDR2 SQIVND come from the germline V gene (reference sequence). The specimen sequenced was blood. The chain uses TRBV19 and TRBJ2-1; TCRdb calls TRBD1, which cannot be checked without DNA. The sequence was collected from a human donor with ulcerative colitis or Crohn's disease, or a healthy co-twin of an affected twin (not recorded which). CDR3 sequence: CASSMSRDRFYNEQFF.